Following are 28 T cell receptor beta chains from one sample sequenced in a study of T cell responses to AZD1222 COVID-19 vaccine. Some clones are missing from TCRdb's copy, which holds only in-frame ones; the method was immunoSEQ multiplex PCR. The sample lists about 130,000 clones, around nine tenths occurring once. The sequencing used peripheral blood, collected on day 0 of AZD1222 vaccination. The receptors stem from an adult in good health.

The V and J genes are TRBV7-2 and TRBJ2-5, with 9 bases matching TRBD2. Germline loops: CDR1 SGHTA, CDR2 FQGNSA. The CDR3 length is 14 residues. V dropped 2 bases and J dropped 4; count of bases not matched to a gene: 2. In DNA, the CDR3 is TGTGCCAGCAGCTTAAGTAGCGGGGGAGAGACCCAGTACTTC. This sequence encodes CASSLSSGGETQYF. Filled out from reference TRBV7-2 and TRBJ2-5, the complete variable domain reads GAGVSQSPSNKVTEKGKDVELRCDPISGHTALYWYRQSLGQGLEFLIYFQGNSAPDKSGLPSDRFSAERTGGSVSTLTIQRTQQEDSAVYLCASSLSSGGETQYFGPGTRLLVL.

The chain employs TRBV6-5 and TRBJ2-5, with a possible D match to TRBD2 (5 bases). Germline assignment: CDR1 MNHEY and CDR2 SVGAGI. V lost 7 bases and J lost 1, with 10 bases in between. The CDR3 length is 13 residues. The CDR3 sequence: CASTGSPQETQYF. The CDR3 bases are TGTGCCAGCACTGGGAGTCCCCAAGAGACCCAGTACTTC.

The rearrangement uses TRBV3-1 (or the pseudogene TRBV3-2) and TRBJ1-3, with D possibly matching TRBD1 (5 bases). The CDR3 spans 15 residues. Germline CDR1 and CDR2: LGHDT and YNNKEL (reference sequence). Between the trimmed V and J ends, which lost 4 bases and 0 bases, there was a span of 10 bases. CDR3 bases: TGTGCCAGCAGCCTCGACAGTCTCTCTGGAAACACCATATATTTT. It codes for CASSLDSLSGNTIYF.

The chain is built from TRBV6-2 or TRBV6-3 and TRBJ2-1; D remains unclear. Deletions cut 6 bases from V and 0 bases from J, with 12 bases between. Looked up from germline, CDR1 is MNHEY and CDR2 is SVGEGT. This CDR3 is built from 15 residues. CDR3 protein: CASSTPSASYNEQFF. DNA for the CDR3: TGTGCCAGCAGCACACCTAGTGCCTCCTACAATGAGCAGTTCTTC.

The rearrangement links TRBV6-5 to TRBJ1-2; 7 bases fit TRBD1. Germline CDR1 and CDR2: MNHEY and SVGAGI. CDR3 size: 13 residues. With 6 bases clipped from V and 7 bases from J, the junction kept 8 bases outside the gene matches. DNA for the CDR3: TGTGCCAGCAGCTACAGGGGACGCGGTGGCTACACCTTC. Translating it yields CASSYRGRGGYTF.

The V gene is TRBV4-1, the J gene TRBJ2-3; 10 bases align to TRBD1. The CDR3 consists of 16 residues. The ends lost 1 base at V and 4 bases at J; junction bases unmatched: 5. Germline assignment: CDR1 MGHRA and CDR2 YSYEKL. CDR3 protein: CASSQGQGALADTQYF. The CDR3, as DNA: TGCGCCAGCAGCCAAGGACAGGGGGCTTTGGCAGATACGCAGTATTTT.

The sample holds one count of this clone. This rearrangement joins TRBV5-1 to TRBJ2-5; D ambiguous. V shed 1 base and J shed 3 bases, with 7 bases lying between them. The CDR3 contains 13 residues. Germline CDR1 is SGHRS and CDR2 is YFSETQ. CDR3 residues: CASSLRIEETQYF. The CDR3 bases are TGCGCCAGCAGCTTGCGTATCGAAGAGACCCAGTACTTC.

The chain employs TRBV6-1 and TRBJ1-2; unclear D gene. The CDR3 consists of 14 residues. Trimming shortened V by 1 base and J by 0 bases, and 6 bases separated the two germline ends. The germline gives CDR1 MNHNS, CDR2 SASEGT. CDR3 in DNA: TGTGCCAGCAGTGAAGGATCCCCTAACTATGGCTACACCTTC. Its protein is CASSEGSPNYGYTF.

This chain links TRBV30 with TRBJ2-5; possibly TRBD2 for D (6 bases). The germline V gene encodes CDR1 GTSNPN and CDR2 SVGIG (reference sequence). The CDR3 is 12 residues long. V was clipped by 3 bases and J by 7 bases, with 12 bases between them. In nucleotides, the CDR3 is TGTGCCTGGAGCAGCGGGCCTAGGACCCAGTACTTC. It codes for CAWSSGPRTQYF.

The chain combines TRBV7-2 with TRBJ2-3; perhaps TRBD1 as D (6 bases). V was shortened by 1 base and J by 5 bases, with 13 bases between the two germline ends. Germline V gene lookup returns CDR1 SGHTA and CDR2 FQGNSA. This CDR3 is built from 15 residues. This CDR3 reads CASSLVVRGVDTQYF. The DNA of the CDR3 is TGTGCCAGCAGCTTAGTTGTCAGGGGCGTAGATACGCAGTATTTT.

On this clone: The junction departs from the called germline gene at one end, perhaps through a read error. The rearrangement links TRBV14 to TRBJ1-1; 7 positions match TRBD1. Germline-derived CDR1 and CDR2 are SGHDN and FVKESK. The CDR3 extends over 15 amino acids. The DNA for the CDR3 is TGTGCCAGCAGCCCCCCAGGGGGGGGGAACGCTGAAGCTTTCTTT. As protein: CASSPPGGGNAEAFF.

Comments on this clone: A read error may produce the germline difference seen at one junction end. Here the CDR3 DNA reads TGTGCCAGCAGCTCCGGGACAGCGAGGGGAGAGGCCCAGTACTTC. Translation gives CASSSGTARGEAQYF. The rearrangement links TRBV11-3 to TRBJ2-5; TRBD1 aligns across 7 bases. Germline V gives CDR1 SGHNT, CDR2 YENEEA. The CDR3 spans 15 residues.

The chain combines TRBV15 with TRBJ1-4, with a possible D match to TRBD1 (6 bases). This CDR3 region has 16 residues. V was pared by 0 bases and J by 3 bases, with 11 bases between. The germline V gene has CDR1 LNHNV and CDR2 YYDKDF (reference sequence). The DNA of the CDR3 is TGTGCCACCAGCAGAGATTATGAGGGGGCTAATGAAAAACTGTTTTTT. Its protein is CATSRDYEGANEKLFF.

The chain combines TRBV12-3 or TRBV12-4 with TRBJ1-2, with D tentatively TRBD1 (5 bases). V lost 4 bases to trimming and J lost 8 bases, with 11 bases between them. The CDR3 has 12 residues. The CDR3 nucleotides read TGTGCCAGCAGTTGGACGGACACAGGCTACACCTTC. This gives the protein CASSWTDTGYTF.

The chain uses TRBV4-1 and TRBJ2-5; 9 nucleotides agree with TRBD1. The germline V gene encodes CDR1 MGHRA and CDR2 YSYEKL. The V gene end was trimmed by 1 base and the J gene end by 3 bases; junction bases not matched to a gene: 6. The length of the CDR3 is 16 residues. For the CDR3, the DNA is TGCGCCAGCAGCCAAGGGACAGGGGCGCCCGAAGAGACCCAGTACTTC. Translating gives CASSQGTGAPEETQYF.

The chain recombines TRBV6-5 with TRBJ2-1, with D perhaps matching TRBD2 (6 bases). Per germline, CDR1 MNHEY and CDR2 SVGAGI. The CDR3 contains 14 residues. With 6 bases removed from V and 7 bases from J, the gap between germline ends came to 16 bases. DNA of the CDR3: TGTGCCAGCAGCCCCCGGGGGATACGGAATGAGCAGTTCTTC. Amino acids: CASSPRGIRNEQFF.

The chain couples TRBV19 to TRBJ2-2, with TRBD2 as a possible D gene (6 bases). CDR3 length: 13 amino acids. The ends were cut back, 6 bases at V and 6 bases at J, with 11 bases in the middle. The V gene's germline CDR1 is LNHDA and CDR2 SQIVND (reference sequence). The CDR3 loop is CASSGGRAGELFF. CDR3 DNA sequence: TGTGCCAGTAGCGGGGGTAGGGCCGGGGAGCTGTTTTTT.

This clone was seen repeatedly, ten times or more. The chain employs TRBV19 and TRBJ1-1; D remains unclear. The V end was cut by 7 bases, the J end by 1 base, with 7 bases between. The CDR3 covers 12 residues. Germline assignment: CDR1 LNHDA and CDR2 SQIVND (reference sequence). The CDR3 is CASIAENTEAFF. The CDR3 DNA follows: TGTGCCAGTATTGCGGAGAACACTGAAGCTTTCTTT.

This chain links TRBV30 with TRBJ1-3; TRBD1 might be the D (5 bases). This CDR3 contains 19 residues. Germline assignment: CDR1 GTSNPN and CDR2 SVGIG (reference sequence). Between the trimmed V and J ends, which lost 2 bases and 2 bases, there was a span of 25 bases. The CDR3 here is CAWSHLRWAGRSTGNTIYF. CDR3 sequence (DNA): TGTGCCTGGAGTCACTTACGTTGGGCAGGGCGATCGACTGGAAACACCATATATTTT. The entire variable domain, with the rest obtained from reference TRBV30 and TRBJ1-3, is as follows: SQTIHQWPATLVQPVGSPLSLECTVEGTSNPNLYWYRQAAGRGLQLLFYSVGIGQISSEVPQNLSASRPQDRQFILSSKKLLLSDSGFYLCAWSHLRWAGRSTGNTIYFGEGSWLTVV.

The CDR3 region has the DNA TGCGCCAGCAGCCAAGATCTGAGTGGTGGAAACACCATATATTTT. Amino acid sequence: CASSQDLSGGNTIYF. V is TRBV4-1 and J is TRBJ1-3; the D is unclear. Trimming shortened V by 0 bases and J by 3 bases, and 9 bases separated the two germline ends. Germline V gives CDR1 MGHRA, CDR2 YSYEKL. CDR3 length: 15 residues.

This sequence joins TRBV18 and TRBJ1-1; D call uncertain. Germline V CDR1 and CDR2: KGHSH, LQKENI. Trimming took off 4 bases at V and 7 bases at J, with 28 bases between the two ends. The CDR3 runs 18 residues. CDR3 nucleotide sequence: TGTGCCAGCTCACTATCAACGGGATACCCGAGTGAGTCGGGTGAAGCTTTCTTT. Translating it yields CASSLSTGYPSESGEAFF.

The V call is TRBV20-1, the J call TRBJ1-2, with TRBD1 matching 8 bases. The germline V gene has CDR1 DFQATT and CDR2 SNEGSKA (reference sequence). Unmatched junction bases numbered 5, after V lost 8 bases and J lost 6 bases. The CDR3 extends over 11 amino acids. CDR3 nucleotide sequence: TGCAGTACCGACAGGGGCCATGGCTACACCTTC. It encodes CSTDRGHGYTF.

V usage is TRBV5-1 and J usage is TRBJ1-6; D not resolved. CDR3 length equals 13 residues. CDR1 is SGHRS, CDR2 YFSETQ, per germline. Trimming cost V 4 bases and J 9 bases, with 11 bases left between them. CDR3 in DNA: TGCGCCAGCAGCACCGACTCAAGTTCACCCCTCCACTTT. Protein sequence: CASSTDSSSPLHF.

The chain carries TRBV12-5 and TRBJ2-2; D uncertain. There are 12 residues in the CDR3. Trimming removed 9 bases from V and 5 bases from J, with 10 bases in between. Germline CDR1 is LGHNT and CDR2 is FRNRAP. The CDR3: CASADFTGELFF. The CDR3 DNA reads as TGTGCTAGCGCAGATTTTACCGGGGAGCTGTTTTTT.

The chain couples TRBV7-9 to TRBJ2-7; 9 nucleotides match TRBD1. V was pared by 4 bases and J by 6 bases, with 4 bases of the junction left unmatched. Germline V gives CDR1 SEHNR, CDR2 FQNEAQ (reference sequence). The CDR3 has 13 amino acids. CDR3 sequence reads: CASSSGTGIEQYF. CDR3 bases: TGTGCCAGCAGCTCGGGGACAGGGATCGAGCAGTACTTC.

The rearrangement joins TRBV7-2 to TRBJ2-7; 7 bases are a match to TRBD2. V gave up 1 base and J gave up 5 bases; unmatched junction bases: 2. Germline V CDR1 and CDR2: SGHTA, FQGNSA. The CDR3 consists of 13 residues. The CDR3, as DNA: TGTGCCAGCAGCTTAGTGGGGGGGGACGAGCAGTACTTC. This encodes CASSLVGGDEQYF.

This sequence joins TRBV7-9 and TRBJ1-2, with TRBD1 identical over 8 bases. V was clipped by 2 bases and J by 6 bases; unmatched bases: 5. In germline, CDR1 is SEHNR, CDR2 FQNEAQ (reference sequence). CDR3 length equals 14 residues. For the CDR3, the DNA is TGTGCCAGCAGCTTACTTGGACAGGGAGATGGCTACACCTTC. This codes for CASSLLGQGDGYTF.

This chain links TRBV27 with TRBJ1-6, with 12 bases aligning to TRBD1. V shed 5 bases, J shed 9 bases, and the junction held 14 bases outside the gene matches. This CDR3 has 18 residues. Looked up from germline, CDR1 is MNHEY and CDR2 is SMNVEV (reference sequence). CDR3 nucleotide sequence: TGTGCCAGCAGTCCACGGGACAGGGGGCCAGGGGTGGGTTCACCCCTCCACTTT. Its protein product is CASSPRDRGPGVGSPLHF.